This TCR beta chain was captured by sequencing in a study of cytomegalovirus exposure and HLA in healthy donors. Trimming stripped 5 bases from V and 6 bases from J, with 14 bases between. CDR3 length: 14 amino acids. Germline V gives CDR1 SGHTA, CDR2 FQGNSA. The PCR was carried out with 60 Vbeta primers and 13 Jbeta primers. Assay used: immunoSEQ multiplex PCR; TCRdb lists only in-frame clones, some missing. The sample consists of 150,000 to 200,000 clones, 85% to 90% of them appearing once. This TCR was sampled from a woman younger than 35 in good health and CMV-seronegative. This sequence joins TRBV7-2 and TRBJ1-5; possibly TRBD1 for D (5 bases). Input material: PBMCs. CDR3 sequence (DNA): TGTGCCAGCAGCACTACACCGGACACTCAGCCCCAGCATTTT. It yields the protein CASSTTPDTQPQHF. The variable domain in full, completed from reference TRBV7-2 and TRBJ1-5, reads GAGVSQSPSNKVTEKGKDVELRCDPISGHTALYWYRQSLGQGLEFLIYFQGNSAPDKSGLPSDRFSAERTGGSVSTLTIQRTQQEDSAVYLCASSTTPDTQPQHFGDGTRLSIL.